Listed below are T cell receptor beta chains from one sample, sequenced in a study of shared clonotypes between healthy human individuals. The repertoire was sequenced with immunoSEQ multiplex PCR; TCRdb's copy has only in-frame clones and lacks some. The table includes a few million clones, more than 90% detected once. Sequenced sample: naive CD4+ T cells sorted from blood. These receptors all stem from a man aged 18 to 29 in good health. Each CDR3 is given with its conserved first and last residue. Each record gives: V gene, J gene, CDR3 protein.

TRBV27	TRBJ1-5	CASSLSTGGDQPQHF
TRBV2	TRBJ1-2	CASSDVHPPVNYGYTF
TRBV7-2	TRBJ2-3	CASSFASGGTGDTQYF
TRBV5-1	TRBJ1-2	CASSLRTDNYGYTF
TRBV6-5	TRBJ1-4	CASSYSGPTNEKLFF
TRBV30	TRBJ2-7	CAWSGRLAAATPGEQYF
TRBV30	TRBJ1-1	CAGSGVTEAFF
TRBV5-1	TRBJ2-7	CASSLGPRGSYEQYF
TRBV6-5	TRBJ2-2	CASSFQVILAGELFF
TRBV6-1	TRBJ1-5	CASSWDSSSNQPQHF
TRBV4-2	TRBJ1-3	CASSQTRQGNGNTIYF
TRBV2	TRBJ1-2	CASREDRAYGYTF
TRBV14	TRBJ2-3	CASSQDRQGGSDTQYF
TRBV11-2	TRBJ2-3	CASSLNHDSTDTQYF
TRBV7-9	TRBJ2-2	CASSLLQGPGELFF
TRBV6-1	TRBJ1-1	CASTDRPTNTEAFF
TRBV6-1	TRBJ1-6	CASSADRSLSYNSPLHF
TRBV5-6	TRBJ2-1	CASANWGSYNEQFF
TRBV6-1	TRBJ1-2	CASSEVPAANYGYTF
TRBV30	TRBJ2-3	CAWSVGSGRGDTQYF
TRBV10-3	TRBJ1-2	CAISKDDYGYTF
TRBV2	TRBJ1-2	CANNREAGYGYTF
TRBV4-1	TRBJ2-7	CASSQGIGTSGFSYEQYF
TRBV30	TRBJ2-7	CAWSFPGSLYEQYF
TRBV5-1	TRBJ2-2	CASSLTSGTTGELFF
TRBV2	TRBJ2-1	CASSESGPYNEQFF
TRBV28	TRBJ2-2	CASSPGRDGELFF
TRBV4-1	TRBJ1-3	CASSQDGRPQSGNTIYF
TRBV5-1	TRBJ2-3	CASSLGGQGTDTQYF
TRBV4-1	TRBJ2-1	CASSPLEGKTYNEQFF
TRBV10-3	TRBJ2-1	CAISAAGGPRDNEQFF
TRBV10-3	TRBJ2-3	CALSGAVTDTQYF
TRBV7-2	TRBJ2-7	CASSTIVLAGGEQYF
TRBV10-2	TRBJ2-7	CAIRRSLSSYEQYF
TRBV27	TRBJ2-1	CASSLPAAFVSGRGGYNEQFF
TRBV4-1	TRBJ1-4	CASSKEGGATNEKLFF
TRBV9	TRBJ2-1	CASSVEDGVVSYNEQFF
TRBV9	TRBJ1-5	CASSVGLSNQPQHF
TRBV10-2	TRBJ2-5	CASTPGQGGETQYF
TRBV6-4	TRBJ2-2	CASRNPGRNTDGELFF
TRBV4-3	TRBJ2-3	CASSQGPQDSTDTQYF
TRBV7-2	TRBJ2-7	CASSLGTDSPYEQYF
TRBV6-5	TRBJ1-2	CASRWWGDDGYTF
TRBV18	TRBJ2-7	CASSPGTVTYEQYF
TRBV5-4	TRBJ2-5	CASSLDRGALRDQYF
TRBV6-5	TRBJ2-1	CASSYGDRNEQFF
TRBV25-1	TRBJ2-1	CASSDPRRLTGEQFF
TRBV18	TRBJ1-2	CASSPGTVDGYTF
TRBV30	TRBJ1-4	CAWSAYTANEKLFF
TRBV5-1	TRBJ2-3	CASSLGGSDTQYF
TRBV30	TRBJ2-6	CAWSLPPTSVSGANVLTF
TRBV18	TRBJ1-5	CASSPNRGDQPQHF
TRBV19	TRBJ2-4	CASSIGTGGNIQYF
TRBV27	TRBJ2-5	CASRIAGAGLPNQETQYF
TRBV18	TRBJ2-6	CASSPPQGRAGANVLTF
TRBV7-2	TRBJ2-3	CASSSGQGRSDTQYF
TRBV10-3	TRBJ2-7	CATRDRAYEQYF
TRBV27	TRBJ1-5	CASSSRGLGGSNQPQHF
TRBV4-1	TRBJ2-7	CASARWTAEEQYF